This entry is about one TCR beta chain. This CDR3 spans 17 amino acids. Germline lookup yields CDR1 LGHNA and CDR2 YNFKEQ. Trimming removed 0 bases at V and 5 bases at J, with 17 bases between. This sample was taken from a study of OX40 agonist ivuxolimab in advanced cancers. Whole-study context: Patients got intravenous ivuxolimab at 0.01 to 10 mg/kg every 2 weeks. Dose-escalation patients were diagnosed with hepatocellular carcinoma, melanoma, renal cell cancer or head and neck cancer.

Using immunoSEQ multiplex PCR, the repertoire was profiled, and TCRdb retains in-frame clones only, with some absent. The sample lists roughly 38,000 clones; around 89% were seen once. The genes are TRBV4-2 and TRBJ1-5; TRBD1 is a possible D gene (5 bases). Here the sequenced sample was CD4+ or CD8+ T cells sorted from blood, taken in a trial of the OX40 agonist ivuxolimab. The sequence was collected from an adult with an advanced solid tumor such as melanoma, head and neck, liver or kidney cancer. The DNA for the CDR3 is TGTGCCAGCAGCCAAGATTTGGCTGCTGGGGGGTATCAGCCCCAGCATTTT. This sequence encodes CASSQDLAAGGYQPQHF.